Listed below are T cell receptor beta chains from one sample, sequenced in a study of blood T cell repertoires in COVID-19. Clones were sequenced by immunoSEQ multiplex PCR, and TCRdb holds only the in-frame ones, with some missing. The data contain around 250,000 clones, 70% to 85% of them seen just once; the ten biggest clones take up 14% to 15%. The sequenced sample was PBMCs or T cells enriched from blood (not recorded which). These receptors came from a man between 35 and 55 years old who had recovered from COVID-19. The CDR3 runs from the conserved cysteine through the conserved F or W. A D gene is named only where the DNA matches it firmly. Clone size appears in some rows only: once, few, many, or a class for an expanded clone.

cdr3_aa: CASSSPVANQETQYF; cdr3_nt: TGTGCCAGCAGCTCACCCGTAGCAAACCAAGAGACCCAGTACTTC; d_call: .; j_call: TRBJ2-5; clone_size: .; v_call: TRBV5-6
cdr3_aa: CASSWGTGIYEQYF; cdr3_nt: TGTGCCAGCAGCTGGGGGACAGGGATCTACGAGCAGTACTTC; d_call: TRBD1; j_call: TRBJ2-7; clone_size: .; v_call: TRBV5-6
cdr3_aa: CASTTDRGRRNTEAFF; cdr3_nt: TGTGCCAGTACCACGGACAGGGGGCGCAGGAACACTGAAGCTTTCTTT; d_call: TRBD1; j_call: TRBJ1-1; clone_size: .; v_call: TRBV19
cdr3_aa: CASSLGTGDEQYF; cdr3_nt: TGTGCCAGCAGCTTAGGGACAGGGGATGAGCAGTACTTC; d_call: TRBD1; j_call: TRBJ2-7; clone_size: .; v_call: TRBV7-9
cdr3_aa: CATSELVGGLNTGELFF; cdr3_nt: TGTGCCACCAGTGAATTAGTTGGTGGGCTTAACACCGGGGAGCTGTTTTTT; d_call: .; j_call: TRBJ2-2; clone_size: .; v_call: TRBV24-1
cdr3_aa: CASRPGLAGMYEQYF; cdr3_nt: TGTGCCAGCAGACCCGGACTAGCGGGGATGTACGAGCAGTACTTC; d_call: TRBD2; j_call: TRBJ2-7; clone_size: .; v_call: TRBV27
cdr3_aa: CAISQGTLGTEAFF; cdr3_nt: TGTGCCATCAGCCAGGGGACCCTCGGCACTGAAGCTTTCTTT; d_call: .; j_call: TRBJ1-1; clone_size: .; v_call: TRBV10-3
cdr3_aa: CASLWTGGSYEQYF; cdr3_nt: TGTGCCAGCCTATGGACAGGGGGTTCCTACGAGCAGTACTTC; d_call: TRBD1; j_call: TRBJ2-7; clone_size: .; v_call: TRBV6-5
cdr3_aa: CASQLRKPTRQGTYEQYF; cdr3_nt: TGTGCCAGCCAACTCCGAAAACCGACGAGACAGGGTACGTACGAGCAGTACTTC; d_call: TRBD1; j_call: TRBJ2-7; clone_size: .; v_call: TRBV2
cdr3_aa: CATSGSGRGGTDTQYF; cdr3_nt: TGTGCCACCAGCGGTAGCGGGAGGGGGGGCACAGATACGCAGTATTTT; d_call: TRBD2; j_call: TRBJ2-3; clone_size: .; v_call: TRBV24-1
cdr3_aa: CASSGGPVRTSYTF; cdr3_nt: TGCGCCAGCAGCGGAGGACCCGTCAGGACTAGCTACACCTTC; d_call: .; j_call: TRBJ1-2; clone_size: .; v_call: TRBV5-1
cdr3_aa: CASSGRQTRNTEAFF; cdr3_nt: TGTGCCAGCAGCGGAAGACAGACCCGCAACACTGAAGCTTTCTTT; d_call: .; j_call: TRBJ1-1; clone_size: .; v_call: TRBV9
cdr3_aa: CATGSGANPGQPQHF; cdr3_nt: TGTGCCACCGGCTCAGGGGCGAATCCGGGTCAGCCCCAGCATTTT; d_call: .; j_call: TRBJ1-5; clone_size: .; v_call: TRBV24-1
cdr3_aa: CASSGLRQASGYTF; cdr3_nt: TGTGCCAGCAGCGGACTGCGGCAGGCATCTGGCTACACCTTC; d_call: .; j_call: TRBJ1-2; clone_size: .; v_call: TRBV7-9
cdr3_aa: CAASRQTGGTEAFF; cdr3_nt: TGTGCCGCCTCGAGGCAGACGGGTGGGACTGAAGCTTTCTTT; d_call: .; j_call: TRBJ1-1; clone_size: .; v_call: TRBV18
cdr3_aa: CASSLSSGSEEFF; cdr3_nt: TGTGCCAGCAGTTTATCGAGCGGGAGTGAGGAGTTCTTC; d_call: TRBD2; j_call: TRBJ2-1; clone_size: once; v_call: TRBV27
cdr3_aa: CASSFYNQPQHF; cdr3_nt: TGTGCCAGCAGTTTCTACAATCAGCCCCAGCATTTT; d_call: .; j_call: TRBJ1-5; clone_size: .; v_call: TRBV7-2
cdr3_aa: CASSTTGGWTGELFF; cdr3_nt: TGTGCCAGCAGCACGACAGGGGGTTGGACCGGGGAGCTGTTTTTT; d_call: TRBD1; j_call: TRBJ2-2; clone_size: .; v_call: TRBV5-4
cdr3_aa: CSFWQGEETQYF; cdr3_nt: TGCAGCTTCTGGCAGGGGGAAGAGACCCAGTACTTC; d_call: TRBD1; j_call: TRBJ2-5; clone_size: .; v_call: TRBV29-1
cdr3_aa: CASSLGGGPANYGYTF; cdr3_nt: TGTGCCAGCAGCTTAGGGGGGGGCCCGGCTAACTATGGCTACACCTTC; d_call: .; j_call: TRBJ1-2; clone_size: .; v_call: TRBV7-9
cdr3_aa: CASSLATGGEGDTQYF; cdr3_nt: TGCGCCAGCAGCTTGGCTACGGGGGGCGAAGGAGATACGCAGTATTTT; d_call: .; j_call: TRBJ2-3; clone_size: .; v_call: TRBV5-1